This T cell receptor (beta chain) was profiled in a study of shared clonotypes between healthy human individuals. Comments on this clone: What it binds is unknown.

Clones were read by immunoSEQ multiplex PCR, and TCRdb kept only the in-frame ones, dropping some. The data contain more than 2,000,000 clones, approximately 92% of them seen just once; the ten biggest clones take up over 0.12%. CDR1 is MNHEY, CDR2 SVGAGI, per germline. This CDR3 comprises 14 residues. Trimming shortened V by 6 bases and J by 0 bases, and 9 bases separated the two germline ends. Whole-study findings and limits: When compared with the clonotypes that were shared by all four sorted-subset donors, the non-shared clonotypes turned out to have lower generation probabilities. The study sampled only blood, and tissue repertoires likely differ.

The chain has TRBV6-5 and TRBJ1-3; perhaps TRBD1 as D (5 bases). Sequencing used naive CD4+ T cells sorted from blood. Subset given: CD45RA+ positively selected. This TCR was sampled from a man aged 18 to 29 in good health. CDR3 amino acids: CASSRDFSGNTIYF. In DNA form, the CDR3 reads TGTGCCAGCAGCCGGGACTTCTCTGGAAACACCATATATTTT.